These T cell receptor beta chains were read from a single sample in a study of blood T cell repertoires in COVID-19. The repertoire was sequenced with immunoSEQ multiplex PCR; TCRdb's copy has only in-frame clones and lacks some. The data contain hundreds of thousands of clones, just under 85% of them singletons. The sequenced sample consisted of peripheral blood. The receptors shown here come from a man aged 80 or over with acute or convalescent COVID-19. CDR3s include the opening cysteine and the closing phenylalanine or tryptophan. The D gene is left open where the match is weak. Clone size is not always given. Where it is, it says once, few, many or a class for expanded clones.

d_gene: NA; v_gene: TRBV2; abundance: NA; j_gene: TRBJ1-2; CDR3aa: CASRLAGDYGYTF; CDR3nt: TGTGCCAGCAGGCTAGCGGGGGACTATGGCTACACCTTC
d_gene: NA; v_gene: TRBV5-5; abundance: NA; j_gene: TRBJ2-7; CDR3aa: CASSLEVAHEQYF; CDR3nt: TGTGCCAGCAGCTTGGAAGTGGCACACGAGCAGTACTTC
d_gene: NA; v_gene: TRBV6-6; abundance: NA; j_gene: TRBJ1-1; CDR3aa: CASTIRRNTEAFF; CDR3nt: TGTGCCAGCACCATTCGGAGAAACACTGAAGCTTTCTTT
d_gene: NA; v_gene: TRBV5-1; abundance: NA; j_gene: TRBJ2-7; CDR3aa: CASSLGRDGVYEQYF; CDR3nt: TGCGCCAGCAGCTTGGGGAGGGACGGCGTCTACGAGCAGTACTTC
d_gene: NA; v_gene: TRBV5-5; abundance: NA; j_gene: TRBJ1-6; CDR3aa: CASSSPTGGRGSPLHF; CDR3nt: TGTGCCAGCAGCTCCCCAACGGGGGGAAGGGGTTCACCCCTCCACTTT
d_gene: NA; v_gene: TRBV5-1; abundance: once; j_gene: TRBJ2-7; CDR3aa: CASSWSVEVTYEQYF; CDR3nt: TGCGCCAGCAGTTGGAGTGTAGAAGTGACCTACGAGCAGTACTTC
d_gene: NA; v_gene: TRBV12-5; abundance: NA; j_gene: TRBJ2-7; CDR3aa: CASGLPSGKYEQYF; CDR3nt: TGTGCTAGTGGTTTGCCGTCAGGGAAATACGAGCAGTACTTC
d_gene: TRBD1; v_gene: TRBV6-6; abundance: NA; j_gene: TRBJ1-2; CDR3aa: CASSYRDFTGDYGYTF; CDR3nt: TGTGCCAGCAGTTACAGGGACTTTACAGGGGACTATGGCTACACCTTC
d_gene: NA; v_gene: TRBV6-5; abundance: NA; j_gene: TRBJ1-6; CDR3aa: CASSSTTRGYNSPLHF; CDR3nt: TGTGCCAGCAGTTCCACGACACGGGGCTATAATTCACCCCTCCACTTT
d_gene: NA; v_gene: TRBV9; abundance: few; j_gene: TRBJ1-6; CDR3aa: CASSVSQGNNSPLHF; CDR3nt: TGTGCCAGCAGCGTAAGTCAGGGGAATAATTCACCCCTCCACTTT
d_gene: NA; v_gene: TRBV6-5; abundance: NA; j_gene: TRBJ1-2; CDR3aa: CASSYSILAYGYTF; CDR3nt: TGTGCCAGCAGTTACTCGATTTTGGCCTATGGCTACACCTTC
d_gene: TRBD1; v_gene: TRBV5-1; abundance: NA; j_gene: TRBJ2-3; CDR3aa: CASSFWTGSGLSTDTQYF; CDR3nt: TGCGCCAGCAGCTTTTGGACAGGGTCTGGCCTTAGCACAGATACGCAGTATTTT